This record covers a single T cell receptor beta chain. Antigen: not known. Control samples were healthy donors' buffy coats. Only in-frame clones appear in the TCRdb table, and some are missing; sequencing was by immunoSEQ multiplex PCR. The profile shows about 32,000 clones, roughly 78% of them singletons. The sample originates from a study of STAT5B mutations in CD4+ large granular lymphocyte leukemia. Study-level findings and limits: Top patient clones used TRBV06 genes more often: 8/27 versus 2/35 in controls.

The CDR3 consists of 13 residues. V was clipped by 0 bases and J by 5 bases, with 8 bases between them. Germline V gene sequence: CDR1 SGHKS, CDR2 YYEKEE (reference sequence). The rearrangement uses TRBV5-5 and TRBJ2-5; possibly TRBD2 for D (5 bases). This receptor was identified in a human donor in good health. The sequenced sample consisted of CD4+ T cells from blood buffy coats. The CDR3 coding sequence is TGTGCCAGCAGCTTGGGGTTAGCGGAGACCCAGTACTTC. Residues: CASSLGLAETQYF.